The 28 T cell receptor beta chains in this list originate from one sample, sequenced in a study of beta chain features in type 1 diabetes. Overall study results and limits: TCRB CDR3 length was moderately but significantly reduced in all four CD4+ subsets of Type 1 diabetes patients.

These receptors have no identified antigens. What was sequenced were expressed TCRB transcripts, since all of the isolated RNA had been reverse transcribed. Sequencing used immunoSEQ multiplex PCR; TCRdb keeps in-frame clones, though not all of them. This table holds about 640,000 clones, 12% found once. Source material: naive CD4+ T cells from blood. The receptors here all came from a man aged 25-45 years with type 1 diabetes.

This rearrangement joins TRBV6-1 to TRBJ1-2, with no clear D. Trimming cost V 2 bases and J 4 bases, with 17 bases left between them. From germline, CDR1 is MNHNS and CDR2 SASEGT. The CDR3 contains 16 residues. This CDR3 is CASSEPGSGVGYGYTF. CDR3 sequence (DNA): TGTGCCAGCAGTGAACCGGGAAGTGGGGTTGGCTATGGCTACACCTTC.

In its sample, this clone was seen once. The chain carries TRBV5-6 and TRBJ1-1; unclear D gene. V was pared by 2 bases and J by 2 bases, with 7 bases between. The CDR3 has 13 amino acids. Looked up from germline, CDR1 is SGHDT and CDR2 is YYEEEE. CDR3 amino acids: CASSLDFNTEAFF. The CDR3, as DNA: TGTGCCAGCAGCTTAGACTTTAACACTGAAGCTTTCTTT.

This rearrangement joins TRBV11-3 to TRBJ2-2; the D gene is possibly TRBD1 (5 bases). Germline-derived CDR1 and CDR2 are SGHNT and YENEEA. The CDR3 runs 15 residues. V was clipped by 4 bases and J by 6 bases, with 15 bases between them. The CDR3 loop is CASSSQDTYPGELFF. The CDR3 DNA reads as TGTGCCAGCAGCTCACAGGACACTTACCCCGGGGAGCTGTTTTTT.

This clone was picked up a small number of times. This chain uses TRBV23-1 with TRBJ1-1, with 10 bases fitting TRBD1. TRBV23-1 is an ORF, with its function uncertain. V shed 2 bases, J shed 1 base, and the junction held 7 bases outside the gene matches. The CDR3 sequence is 17 residues long. CDR3 sequence reads: CASSQRDRGQGNTEAFF. CDR3 DNA sequence: TGCGCCAGCAGTCAACGAGACAGGGGGCAGGGGAACACTGAAGCTTTCTTT.

There are a few counts of this clone. This rearrangement joins TRBV4-3 to TRBJ2-3, with D possibly called TRBD1 or TRBD2 (5 bases each). Trimming took 4 bases from V and 2 from J, leaving 22 bases between them. The CDR3 totals 18 residues. Germline assignment: CDR1 LGHNA and CDR2 YSLEER. The CDR3 loop is CASSRQKIGAGNTDTQYF. The DNA of the CDR3 is TGCGCCAGCAGCCGACAAAAAATAGGGGCGGGCAACACAGATACGCAGTATTTT.

This rearrangement joins TRBV25-1 to TRBJ2-7; D might be TRBD2 (7 bases). Germline-derived CDR1 and CDR2 are MGHDK and SYGVNS. Trimming removed 5 bases at V and 2 bases at J, with 13 bases between. CDR3 length equals 14 residues. CDR3 sequence: CASSRGGPTYEQYF. The CDR3 coding sequence is TGTGCCAGCAGTAGGGGGGGCCCTACCTACGAGCAGTACTTC.

The chain employs TRBV28 and TRBJ1-2; unclear D gene. CDR1 and CDR2 from the germline V gene are MDHEN and SYDVKM. V gave up 4 bases and J gave up 4 bases, with 4 bases separating them. The CDR3 length is 11 residues. In DNA, the CDR3 is TGTGCCAGCAGTTCTATCTATGGCTACACCTTC. It is translated as CASSSIYGYTF.

The V gene is TRBV6-1, the J gene TRBJ1-1, with 8 bases matching TRBD1. This CDR3 has 11 residues. J gave up 8 bases and V 8 bases, and 4 bases lay outside the gene matches. The germline V gene encodes CDR1 MNHNS and CDR2 SASEGT. CDR3 in amino acids: CASLRQGEAFF. The CDR3 nucleotides are TGTGCCAGCCTGAGACAGGGGGAAGCTTTCTTT.

V is TRBV7-2 and J is TRBJ2-1, with a weak D call TRBD2 (6 bases). Trimming left V 4 bases short and J 1 base short, with 11 bases between. The germline V gene has CDR1 SGHTA and CDR2 FQGNSA. This CDR3 has 15 residues. CDR3: CASSYTSRSYNEQFF. CDR3 DNA sequence: TGTGCCAGCAGCTACACTAGCAGGTCCTACAATGAGCAGTTCTTC. Variable domain in full (rest from reference TRBV7-2 and TRBJ2-1): GAGVSQSPSNKVTEKGKDVELRCDPISGHTALYWYRQSLGQGLEFLIYFQGNSAPDKSGLPSDRFSAERTGGSVSTLTIQRTQQEDSAVYLCASSYTSRSYNEQFFGPGTRLTVL.

This clone has only a few counts. The V gene is TRBV25-1, the J gene TRBJ1-2, with 8 bases fitting TRBD1. The V and J ends lost 1 base and 7 bases, in that order; junction bases with no gene match: 8. The CDR3 has 15 amino acids. From germline, CDR1 is MGHDK and CDR2 SYGVNS. CDR3 sequence: CASSESAGGGSGYTF. The CDR3 nucleotides are TGTGCCAGCAGTGAATCGGCAGGGGGCGGGAGTGGCTACACCTTC.

This chain joins TRBV4-3 and TRBJ1-1; D gene uncertain. V lost 0 bases, J lost 4 bases, and 6 bases lay in between. This CDR3 contains 13 residues. Germline assignment: CDR1 LGHNA and CDR2 YSLEER. The CDR3: CASSQDVSTEAFF. Here the CDR3 DNA reads TGCGCCAGCAGCCAAGATGTGAGCACTGAAGCTTTCTTT.

The rearrangement links TRBV9 to TRBJ2-3, with 10 bases matching TRBD2. In germline, CDR1 is SGDLS, CDR2 YYNGEE. The CDR3 spans 17 residues. V lost 0 bases to trimming and J lost 5 bases; unmatched junction nucleotides: 9. CDR3 in amino acids: CASSVGLAGVFGDTQYF. The CDR3 DNA is TGTGCCAGCAGCGTAGGACTAGCGGGTGTTTTTGGAGATACGCAGTATTTT.

The chain carries TRBV7-2 and TRBJ2-7; the D gene is possibly TRBD1 (5 bases). Trimming took 3 bases from V and 4 from J, leaving 10 bases between them. Germline assignment: CDR1 SGHTA and CDR2 FQGNSA. The CDR3 has 13 residues. The CDR3 coding sequence is TGTGCCAGCAGCTTGGTGGGGCGTTACGAGCAGTACTTC. Translation: CASSLVGRYEQYF.

The J gene is TRBJ2-1, the V gene TRBV6-5; D remains unclear. Trimming took 8 bases from V and 0 from J, leaving 8 bases between them. This CDR3 has 13 residues. Germline values: CDR1 MNHEY, CDR2 SVGAGI. CDR3 DNA: TGTGCCAGCTCCCCGTTCTCCTACAATGAGCAGTTCTTC. Protein product: CASSPFSYNEQFF.

This chain joins TRBV7-9 and TRBJ2-7; D possibly corresponds to TRBD2 (6 bases). The V gene's germline CDR1 is SEHNR and CDR2 FQNEAQ (reference sequence). V was cut by 5 bases and J by 7 bases, with 15 bases left in between. The CDR3 is 13 amino acids. The CDR3 is CASSPVRGGEQYF. CDR3 bases: TGTGCCAGCAGCCCAGTCCGTGGAGGGGAGCAGTACTTC.

This sequence joins TRBV7-9 and TRBJ2-3; TRBD2 matches at 8 bases. Germline V lookup: CDR1 SEHNR, CDR2 FQNEAQ (reference sequence). The CDR3 loop spans 17 amino acids. J lost 3 bases, V lost 5 bases, and 13 bases had no gene match. CDR3 loop: CASSPSYAGGLTDTQYF. Here the CDR3 DNA reads TGTGCCAGCAGCCCATCCTACGCGGGGGGCCTTACAGATACGCAGTATTTT.

The chain carries TRBV27 and TRBJ1-4; a possible D gene is TRBD1 (5 bases). CDR1 is MNHEY and CDR2 is SMNVEV in the germline V gene (reference sequence). The CDR3 has 14 amino acids. Trimming pared 4 bases from V and 5 bases from J, leaving 11 bases between. This CDR3 is CASSSAGANEKLFF. In DNA form, the CDR3 reads TGTGCCAGCAGTTCCGCCGGGGCGAATGAAAAACTGTTTTTT.

This clone was counted between two and nine times. V usage is TRBV2 and J usage is TRBJ1-2; D remains ambiguous. V lost 1 base to trimming and J lost 5 bases, with 11 bases between them. The CDR3 loop spans 14 amino acids. Germline V gene sequence: CDR1 SNHLY, CDR2 FYNNEI. The CDR3 DNA reads as TGTGCCAGCAGTGAAGGGTCCGGCGTTTATGGCTACACCTTC. It is translated as CASSEGSGVYGYTF.

This clone was recorded a few times. The chain employs TRBV15 and TRBJ1-5; D may be TRBD1 (5 bases). From germline, CDR1 is LNHNV and CDR2 YYDKDF (reference sequence). The CDR3 has 15 amino acids. The V end was cut by 0 bases, the J end by 7 bases, with 13 bases between. The CDR3 is CATSRDPGAGQPQHF. In DNA form, the CDR3 reads TGTGCCACCAGCAGAGATCCCGGGGCGGGGCAGCCCCAGCATTTT.

The chain links TRBV19 to TRBJ1-2, with unresolved D. The CDR3 is 12 residues long. V dropped 3 bases and J dropped 6 bases, with 8 bases sitting between them. Germline CDR1 and CDR2: LNHDA and SQIVND (reference sequence). This CDR3 is CASSINLNGYTF. CDR3 DNA: TGTGCCAGTAGTATCAACCTAAATGGCTACACCTTC.

The chain couples TRBV7-3 to TRBJ1-3; D is possibly TRBD1 (6 bases). This CDR3 has 15 amino acids. The ends were cut back, 5 bases at V and 2 bases at J, with 13 bases in the middle. Germline CDR1 is SGHTA and CDR2 is FQGTGA. CDR3 bases: TGTGCCAGCAGCCTGGAACAGGGCCCTGGAAACACCATATATTTT. Its translation is CASSLEQGPGNTIYF.

The table lists this clone with a few counts. The V gene is TRBV7-9, the J gene TRBJ2-6, with 7 nucleotides matching TRBD1. Per the germline V gene, CDR1 is SEHNR and CDR2 is FQNEAQ (reference sequence). The J segment lost 5 bases and the V segment lost 5 bases, leaving 3 bases of the junction unmatched. The CDR3 contains 14 residues. The DNA of the CDR3 is TGTGCCAGCAGCCGACAGGGCTGGGCCAACGTCCTGACTTTC. Protein product: CASSRQGWANVLTF.

Only a few counts were recorded for this clone. The gene calls are TRBV29-1 and TRBJ2-5; 9 nucleotides line up with TRBD2. Germline V gene sequence: CDR1 SQVTM, CDR2 ANQGSEA. J gave up 4 bases and V 2 bases, and 2 bases lay outside the gene matches. There are 13 residues in the CDR3. CDR3 DNA sequence: TGCAGCGTTGAAACAGCGGGGGGAGAGACCCAGTACTTC. Translating it yields CSVETAGGETQYF.

There are a few counts of this clone. The chain links TRBV5-1 to TRBJ2-7, with TRBD1 identical over 10 bases. Losses at the gene ends were 0 bases for V and 6 bases for J; bases not matched to a gene: 6. The CDR3 covers 15 residues. From germline, CDR1 is SGHRS and CDR2 YFSETQ. CDR3 coding DNA: TGCGCCAGCAGCTTGGCCACGGGACAGGGGCGCGAGCAGTACTTC. Translating gives CASSLATGQGREQYF.

This clone appeared a few times. This chain uses TRBV29-1 with TRBJ2-5; D remains unclear. In germline, CDR1 is SQVTM, CDR2 ANQGSEA. The CDR3 extends over 14 amino acids. Between the trimmed V and J ends, which lost 4 bases and 3 bases, there was a span of 15 bases. In DNA, the CDR3 is TGCAGCGTTGCTCCTTACCATTGGGAAGAGACCCAGTACTTC. This codes for CSVAPYHWEETQYF.

The gene calls are TRBV14 and TRBJ1-2; D possibly corresponds to TRBD1 (6 bases). Trimming stripped 5 bases from V and 0 bases from J, with 13 bases between. The CDR3 has 15 amino acids. Germline assignment: CDR1 SGHDN and CDR2 FVKESK. The CDR3 here is CASSDDRRPNYGYTF. In nucleotides, the CDR3 is TGTGCCAGCAGCGATGACAGGAGACCTAACTATGGCTACACCTTC.

This rearrangement joins TRBV6-5 to TRBJ2-7, with 9 nucleotides matching TRBD1. CDR3 size: 14 residues. Per the germline V gene, CDR1 is MNHEY and CDR2 is SVGAGI. V lost 5 bases to trimming and J lost 6 bases; unmatched junction nucleotides: 8. CDR3 residues: CASSKRGTGSEQYF. The CDR3 DNA reads as TGTGCCAGCAGTAAACGGGGGACAGGGAGCGAGCAGTACTTC.

This clone was found a few times. The J gene is TRBJ1-6, the V gene TRBV28; weak D call: TRBD1 (5 bases). Per germline, CDR1 MDHEN and CDR2 SYDVKM. This CDR3 is built from 13 residues. The V end lost 5 bases, the J end lost 7 bases, and 9 bases lay between the germline ends. DNA of the CDR3: TGTGCCAGCAGTCCTAAGGGGAATTCACCCCTCCACTTT. It yields the protein CASSPKGNSPLHF.